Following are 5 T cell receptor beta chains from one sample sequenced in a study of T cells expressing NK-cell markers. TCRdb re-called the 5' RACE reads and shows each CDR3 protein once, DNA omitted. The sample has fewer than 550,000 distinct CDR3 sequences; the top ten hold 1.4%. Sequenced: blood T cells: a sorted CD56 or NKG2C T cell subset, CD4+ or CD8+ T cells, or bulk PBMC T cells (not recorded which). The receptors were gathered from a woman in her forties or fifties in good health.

The CDR3 is CASSFNFGQGNQPQHF. V gene TRBV12-3 or TRBV12-4 combines with J gene TRBJ1-5; as DNA is missing, the TRBD1 call by TCRdb cannot be tested. The length of the CDR3 is 16 residues.

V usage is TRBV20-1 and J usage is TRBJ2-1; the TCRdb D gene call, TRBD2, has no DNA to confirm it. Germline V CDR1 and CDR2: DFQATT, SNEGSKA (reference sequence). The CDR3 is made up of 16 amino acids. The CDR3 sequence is CSARDSGTSGYNEQFF.

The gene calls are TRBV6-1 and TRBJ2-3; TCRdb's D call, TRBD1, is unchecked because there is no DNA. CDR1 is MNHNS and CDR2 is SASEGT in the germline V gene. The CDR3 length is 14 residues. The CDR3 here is CASSDGQYTDTQYF.

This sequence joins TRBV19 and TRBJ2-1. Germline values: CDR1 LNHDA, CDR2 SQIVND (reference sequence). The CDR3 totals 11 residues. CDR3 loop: CASSIFNEQFF.

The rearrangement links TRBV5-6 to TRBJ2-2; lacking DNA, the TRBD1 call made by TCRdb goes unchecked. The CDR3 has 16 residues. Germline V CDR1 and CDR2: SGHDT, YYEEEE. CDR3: CASSSSGTDYTGELFF.